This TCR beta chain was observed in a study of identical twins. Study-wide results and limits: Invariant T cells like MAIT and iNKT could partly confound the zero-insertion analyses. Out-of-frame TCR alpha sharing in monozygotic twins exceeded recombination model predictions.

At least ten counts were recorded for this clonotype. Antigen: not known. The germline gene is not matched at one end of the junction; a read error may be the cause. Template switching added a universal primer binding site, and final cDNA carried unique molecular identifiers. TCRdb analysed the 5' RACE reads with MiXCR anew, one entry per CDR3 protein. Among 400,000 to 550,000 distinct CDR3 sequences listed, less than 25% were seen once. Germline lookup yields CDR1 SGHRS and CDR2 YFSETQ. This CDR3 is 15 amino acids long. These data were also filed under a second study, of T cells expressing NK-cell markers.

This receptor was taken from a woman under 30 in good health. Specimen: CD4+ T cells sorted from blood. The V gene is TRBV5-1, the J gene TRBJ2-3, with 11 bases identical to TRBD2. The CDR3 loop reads CASSPGLAGTDTQYF. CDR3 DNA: TGTGCCAGCAGTCCGGGACTAGCGGGCACAGATACGCAGTATTTT.